These T cell receptor beta chains were read from a single sample in a study of T cell responses to AZD1222 COVID-19 vaccine. Here immunoSEQ multiplex PCR was the method, and the copy in TCRdb shows in-frame clones only, minus some. The table has some 180,000 clones, roughly nine tenths seen once. Material: peripheral blood, obtained 28 days after the second dose of the MenACWY control vaccine. The receptors shown here come from an adult who received the MenACWY meningococcal vaccine as a control. Each CDR3 is given with its conserved first and last residue.

TRBJ2-2	TRBV10-2	14	CATPGLAGSGELFF
TRBJ2-7	TRBV6-2/TRBV6-3	16	CASSVFGTGATYEQYF
TRBJ2-3	TRBV9	16	CASSVGTSGRTDTQYF
TRBJ1-4	TRBV18	14	CASSHGTGNEKLFF
TRBJ2-5	TRBV24-1	16	CATSEITGGLRETQYF
TRBJ2-7	TRBV4-1	15	CASSQGLGSLYEQYF
TRBJ2-7	TRBV12-3/TRBV12-4	13	CASSFSGVYEQYF
TRBJ1-2	TRBV29-1	11	CSVGEYHGYTF
TRBJ1-3	TRBV28	17	CASSLLYPGTAGNTIYF
TRBJ1-4	TRBV3-1/TRBV3-2	16	CASSQDRGATNEKLFF
TRBJ2-2	TRBV9	16	CASSVRTSGSTGELFF
TRBJ2-1	TRBV6-2/TRBV6-3	16	CASSYSAGGLNYEQFF
TRBJ2-5	TRBV13	15	CASSPQGLAGETQYF
TRBJ2-5	TRBV11-2	12	CASSYFRATQYF
TRBJ2-1	TRBV30	14	CAFGGWSSYNEQFF
TRBJ2-7	TRBV6-5	14	CASSSRGGPYEQYF
TRBJ2-1	TRBV5-1	17	CASSLNRLATPYNEQFF
TRBJ1-1	TRBV9	14	CASSVGPLNTEAFF
TRBJ2-5	TRBV7-7	16	CASTPLRDYTQETQYF
TRBJ2-7	TRBV9	15	CASSRGTALFYEQYF
TRBJ2-1	TRBV10-1	13	CASGTSGIVAQFF
TRBJ2-1	TRBV27	14	CASRRVAGYNEQFF
TRBJ1-5	TRBV15	12	CATSRDDQPQHF
TRBJ1-4	TRBV5-5	15	CASGNPGQGNEKLFF
TRBJ2-7	TRBV29-1	14	CSVGLGQGAREQYF
TRBJ2-1	TRBV24-1	15	CATSWTSGSRYEQFF
TRBJ1-1	TRBV19	15	CAARLPGQPLTEAFF
TRBJ2-3	TRBV2	15	CASSALAGLTDTQYF
TRBJ2-1	TRBV18	16	CASSPQPLGVHNEQFF
TRBJ2-7	TRBV7-2	15	CASSLLAGGPNEQYF
TRBJ2-7	TRBV7-2	14	CASSLTSVSYEQYF
TRBJ1-1	TRBV29-1	14	CSVEDQMEPPEAFF
TRBJ2-6	TRBV19	16	CASSRGQASGANVLTF
TRBJ2-7	TRBV6-5	12	CATGKGYYEQYF
TRBJ2-2	TRBV27	14	CASTRGGAAGELFF
TRBJ2-3	TRBV28	11	CASSFTDTQYF
TRBJ2-1	TRBV7-3	15	CASSSIASSYNEQFF
TRBJ2-2	TRBV5-1	16	CASSRTVNLNTGELFF
TRBJ1-6	TRBV30	15	CAWSDPREPNSPLHF
TRBJ1-5	TRBV6-5	14	CASEGSYSNQPQHF
TRBJ2-1	TRBV27	15	CASSFQGVGYNEQFF
TRBJ2-7	TRBV9	14	CASSVTTQGLEQYF
TRBJ1-2	TRBV6-5	15	CASSPRTGSAYGYTF
TRBJ1-3	TRBV29-1	15	CSVQAWGTTGNTIYF
TRBJ2-3	TRBV6-4	12	CASSDLTDTQYF
TRBJ2-1	TRBV7-3	15	CASSLKADSYNEQFF
TRBJ1-2	TRBV14	13	CASSQTRTGGYTF
TRBJ1-5	TRBV19	14	CASSIQGATQPQHF
TRBJ1-1	TRBV6-5	15	CASSGTVIGYTEAFF
TRBJ2-5	TRBV5-1	13	CASSPGVQETQYF
TRBJ2-6	TRBV6-2/TRBV6-3	16	CASSYPAGSGANVLTF
TRBJ1-5	TRBV24-1	18	CATSDMWDRERSNQPQHF
TRBJ1-1	TRBV11-3	15	CASSPGGGRDTEAFF